The TCR beta chain under discussion was sequenced for a study of read filtering for tumor transcriptome and immune sequencing. Study summary: R-ISS stage counts were 8 for I, approximately 15 for II, roughly seven for III.

CDR3 length equals 16 residues. After removal of 1 base from V and 2 bases from J, the junction contained 3 bases not matched to a gene. CDR1 is SGHAT, CDR2 FQNNGV, per germline. From roughly 390 ng of RNA, a library with molecular barcoded alpha/delta and beta/gamma adaptors was made. TCRdb called the reads again in MiXCR, with one record for every CDR3 protein. The sample includes about 86,000 distinct CDR3 sequences, 9% to 15% of them seen just once. The sample holds a few counts of this clonotype. The sequence came from a donor over 35 with multiple myeloma. This rearrangement joins TRBV11-2 to TRBJ2-5; the match to TRBD2 covers 11 bases. The specimen was a population of CD138-negative cells sorted from bone marrow. The CDR3 spells CASSLGTSGPQETQYF. Here the CDR3 DNA reads TGTGCCAGCAGCTTAGGGACTAGCGGGCCTCAAGAGACCCAGTACTTC.